A selection of T cell receptor beta chains follows, all from one sample in a study of T cell responses to AZD1222 COVID-19 vaccine. TCRdb's table, derived via immunoSEQ multiplex PCR, lists solely in-frame clones and lacks some. The repertoire holds approximately 94,000 clones, with around 87% as singletons. The material sequenced was peripheral blood, taken on day 0 of MenACWY control vaccination. These receptors originate from an adult in good health. CDR3s include the opening cysteine and the closing phenylalanine or tryptophan. Fields, in order: V gene, D gene, J gene, clone size, CDR3 DNA, CDR3 protein. The D gene is left open where the match is weak. A clone size is listed for some rows: how often the clone was seen (once, few, many), or a class if it is expanded.

TRBV13	.	TRBJ2-3	.	TGTGCCAGCAGCCCTTACAGGTTAGGGACAGATACGCAGTATTTT	CASSPYRLGTDTQYF
TRBV19	.	TRBJ1-1	few	TGTGCCAGAAGGGTGGGGATCGTGGCTTTCTTT	CARRVGIVAFF
TRBV19	TRBD1	TRBJ1-5	.	TGTGCCAGTAGTACTGGACAGGGAAGGTGGGATCAGCCCCAGCATTTT	CASSTGQGRWDQPQHF
TRBV19	.	TRBJ1-5	.	TGTGCCAGTAACAATCCCGAGGAGCTACCCCAGCATTTT	CASNNPEELPQHF
TRBV2	.	TRBJ2-7	.	TGTGCCAGCAAGGTAAGGGCCCCCTACGAGCAGTACTTC	CASKVRAPYEQYF
TRBV7-9	.	TRBJ1-1	.	TGTGCCAGCAGCCGACAGGTTAACACTGAAGCTTTCTTT	CASSRQVNTEAFF
TRBV5-1	.	TRBJ2-3	.	TGCGCCAGCAGCTTGGGACCTAAGAGCACAGATACGCAGTATTTT	CASSLGPKSTDTQYF
TRBV7-2	.	TRBJ1-6	.	TGTGCCAGCAGCTTGGGCCGGTTCTGGAATTCACCCCTCCACTTT	CASSLGRFWNSPLHF
TRBV12-3/TRBV12-4	.	TRBJ1-4	.	TGTGCCAGCAAGGGGTGGCCTAATGAAAAACTGTTTTTT	CASKGWPNEKLFF
TRBV18	.	TRBJ1-1	.	TGTGCCAGCTCACCACAGGGGAACACTGAAGCTTTCTTT	CASSPQGNTEAFF
TRBV7-3	TRBD2	TRBJ2-2	once	TGTGCCAGCAGCTTATCGGCCCGACTAGCGGGGTACCCGAACACCGGGGAGCTGTTTTTT	CASSLSARLAGYPNTGELFF
TRBV7-8	.	TRBJ1-1	.	TGTGCCAGCAGCCCTTTAGCGGGACACACTGAAGCTTTCTTT	CASSPLAGHTEAFF
TRBV7-9	TRBD1	TRBJ1-2	.	TGTGCCAGCAGCCCATACAGGGGAGACTATGGCTACACCTTC	CASSPYRGDYGYTF
TRBV7-2	.	TRBJ1-1	.	TGTGCCAGCAGCTCCGGGGGGACTGAAGCTTTCTTT	CASSSGGTEAFF
TRBV7-8	.	TRBJ2-1	.	TGTGCCAGCAGCGCCGGGATGTGGAATGAGCAGTTCTTC	CASSAGMWNEQFF
TRBV19	.	TRBJ2-5	.	TGTGCCAGTAGTATAGGTGAAGAGACCCAGTACTTC	CASSIGEETQYF
TRBV6-2/TRBV6-3	.	TRBJ1-5	once	TGTGCCAGCAGTTACTCGACCCGGGGAGGCAATCAGCCCCAGCATTTT	CASSYSTRGGNQPQHF
TRBV3-1/TRBV3-2	.	TRBJ1-3	.	TGTGCCAGCAGCCAACCCCCACAGGGAAACACCATATATTTT	CASSQPPQGNTIYF
TRBV7-2	.	TRBJ2-1	.	TGTGCCAGCAGCTTAGAGAGTATGGCCTACAATGAGCAGTTCTTC	CASSLESMAYNEQFF
TRBV29-1	.	TRBJ1-1	.	TGCAGCGTTGATGTCAGCGGAGTACCGAACACTGAAGCTTTCTTT	CSVDVSGVPNTEAFF
TRBV9	.	TRBJ1-2	.	TGTGCCAGCAGCGTAGCTATGGGGGGTGGACCCTATGGCTACACCTTC	CASSVAMGGGPYGYTF
TRBV6-5	.	TRBJ2-1	few	TGTGCCAGCAGTTACTCGAGAAGGGGTTCCTACAATGAGCAGTTCTTC	CASSYSRRGSYNEQFF
TRBV11-2	.	TRBJ2-5	.	TGTGCCAGCAGCCCTCCCTCTAGATTTCAAGAGACCCAGTACTTC	CASSPPSRFQETQYF
TRBV30	.	TRBJ2-1	.	TGTGCCTGGAGCGCTGGTCTCTTCAGGAGCTCCTACAATGAGCAGTTCTTC	CAWSAGLFRSSYNEQFF
TRBV27	.	TRBJ1-2	once	TGTGCCAGCAGTTTAGGAGGGGGCTATGGCTACACCTTC	CASSLGGGYGYTF
TRBV5-1	TRBD2	TRBJ2-3	once	TGCGCCAGCAGCCCAGGGATAGCGGGAGTGGTCACAGATACGCAGTATTTT	CASSPGIAGVVTDTQYF
TRBV9	.	TRBJ1-5	.	TGTGCCAGCAGCGTAGGGGGGTTGCGGGACAATCAGCCCCAGCATTTT	CASSVGGLRDNQPQHF
TRBV5-1	TRBD1	TRBJ1-2	.	TGCGCCAGCAGCGTGGGACAGGGCGACTATGGCTACACCTTC	CASSVGQGDYGYTF
TRBV4-2	.	TRBJ2-6	.	TGTGCCAGCAGCCAACCGGGGATCGGGGCCAACGTCCTGACTTTC	CASSQPGIGANVLTF
TRBV5-4	TRBD2	TRBJ2-5	once	TGTGCCAGCAGCTCCCCCGGGACTAGCGAAGAGACCCAGTACTTC	CASSSPGTSEETQYF
TRBV18	.	TRBJ2-5	.	TGTGCCAGCTCACCACCCGGGACTCCGACCCAGTACTTC	CASSPPGTPTQYF
TRBV3-1/TRBV3-2	TRBD1	TRBJ2-7	.	TGTGCCAGCAGCCATGCCGACAGGGTGCACGAGCAGTACTTC	CASSHADRVHEQYF
TRBV18	TRBD1	TRBJ2-6	.	TGTGCCAGCTCAGGGACAGTGTACTCTGGGGCCAACGTCCTGACTTTC	CASSGTVYSGANVLTF
TRBV24-1	TRBD1	TRBJ2-7	.	TGTGCCACCAGTGATGGGACAGGGGGCGGCTACGAGCAGTACTTC	CATSDGTGGGYEQYF
TRBV28	TRBD1	TRBJ1-2	.	TGTGCCAGCAGTTCCGGGACAGGGAGCCTTTATGGCTACACCTTC	CASSSGTGSLYGYTF
TRBV11-2	TRBD2	TRBJ2-1	once	TGTGCCAGCGGCCTAGCGGGATATGAGCAGTTCTTC	CASGLAGYEQFF
TRBV28	.	TRBJ2-2	.	TGTGCCAGCAGTTTCCCGAGCACCGGGGAGCTGTTTTTT	CASSFPSTGELFF
TRBV28	TRBD2	TRBJ2-5	.	TGTGCCAGCAGTTCGGCACTAGCGGGGAAACAAGAGACCCAGTACTTC	CASSSALAGKQETQYF
TRBV10-3	.	TRBJ2-5	few	TGTGCCATCAGTGTCGGCGTAGAGACCCAGTACTTC	CAISVGVETQYF
TRBV28	.	TRBJ1-2	.	TGTGCCAGCGGGGGGCAGGGCACCTACTATGGCTACACCTTC	CASGGQGTYYGYTF
TRBV5-1	.	TRBJ2-1	once	TGCGCCAGCAGCTTGGACAGGGCGGATGAGCAGTTCTTC	CASSLDRADEQFF
TRBV2	.	TRBJ1-3	.	TGTGCCAGCAGACCCCGATCAGACACCATATATTTT	CASRPRSDTIYF
TRBV2	.	TRBJ1-5	.	TGTGCCAGCAGGGGGCCCTCAAGCAATCAGCCCCAGCATTTT	CASRGPSSNQPQHF
TRBV28	TRBD1	TRBJ1-3	.	TGTGCCAGCAGTTCACCGGGACAGGGGTTGGGCAACACCATATATTTT	CASSSPGQGLGNTIYF
TRBV6-4	.	TRBJ1-1	.	TGTGCCAGCAGTCGCAACATGAACACTGAAGCTTTCTTT	CASSRNMNTEAFF
TRBV7-7	.	TRBJ2-5	.	TGTGCTAGCAGCTTAGGCACAGGGAGGGAGACCCAGTACTTC	CASSLGTGRETQYF
TRBV7-2	.	TRBJ1-1	.	TGTGCCAGCAGCTCCGGGATGGGCACTGAAGCTTTCTTT	CASSSGMGTEAFF
TRBV29-1	.	TRBJ1-2	.	TGCAGCGTCCAAAGGGGGAACACGGGTCTTGGCTACACCTTC	CSVQRGNTGLGYTF
TRBV7-9	.	TRBJ1-1	.	TGTGCCAGCAGCTCGCAGATGAACACTGAAGCTTTCTTT	CASSSQMNTEAFF
TRBV28	TRBD1	TRBJ1-1	.	TGTGCCAGCAGTCGCGGGGGGGACAGGGGCGTGAACACTGAAGCTTTCTTT	CASSRGGDRGVNTEAFF